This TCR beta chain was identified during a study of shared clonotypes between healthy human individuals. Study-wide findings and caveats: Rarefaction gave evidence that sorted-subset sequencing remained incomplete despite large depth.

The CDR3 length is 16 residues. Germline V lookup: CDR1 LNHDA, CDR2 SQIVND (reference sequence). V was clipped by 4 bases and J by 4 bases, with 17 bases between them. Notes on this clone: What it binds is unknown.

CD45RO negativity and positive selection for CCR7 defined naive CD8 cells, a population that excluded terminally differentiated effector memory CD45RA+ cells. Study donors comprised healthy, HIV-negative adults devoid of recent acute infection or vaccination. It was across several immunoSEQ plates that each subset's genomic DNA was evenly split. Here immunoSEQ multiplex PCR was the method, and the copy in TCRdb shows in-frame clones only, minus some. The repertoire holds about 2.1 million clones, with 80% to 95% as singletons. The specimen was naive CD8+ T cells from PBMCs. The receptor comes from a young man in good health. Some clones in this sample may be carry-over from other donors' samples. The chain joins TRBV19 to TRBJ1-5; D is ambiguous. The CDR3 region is CASSTRGPATNQPQHF. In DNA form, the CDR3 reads TGTGCCAGTAGTACCCGTGGCCCTGCTACTAATCAGCCCCAGCATTTT.